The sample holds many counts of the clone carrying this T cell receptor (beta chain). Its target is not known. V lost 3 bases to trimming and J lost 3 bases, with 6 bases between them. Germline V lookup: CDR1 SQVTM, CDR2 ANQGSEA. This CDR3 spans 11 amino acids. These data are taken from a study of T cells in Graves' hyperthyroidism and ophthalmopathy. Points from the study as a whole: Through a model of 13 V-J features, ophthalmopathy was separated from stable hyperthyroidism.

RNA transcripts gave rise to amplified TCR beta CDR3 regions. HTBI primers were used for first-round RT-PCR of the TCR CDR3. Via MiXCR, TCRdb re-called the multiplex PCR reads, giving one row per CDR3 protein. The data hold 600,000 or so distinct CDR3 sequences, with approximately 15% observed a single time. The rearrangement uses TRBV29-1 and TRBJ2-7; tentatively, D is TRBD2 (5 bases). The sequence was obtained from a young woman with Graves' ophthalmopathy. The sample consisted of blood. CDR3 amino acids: CSVDGGYEQYF. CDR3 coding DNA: TGCAGCGTTGATGGAGGCTACGAGCAGTACTTC.